These 18 T cell receptor beta chains were sequenced from one sample in a study of CD8 T cells in ankylosing spondylitis. Using its own MiXCR run on the 5' RACE reads, TCRdb lists one record per CDR3 protein. The repertoire holds around 100,000 distinct CDR3 sequences, with under 30% as singletons. What was sequenced was synovial fluid, either unsorted or a sorted T cell fraction (not recorded which). The receptors shown here come from a male donor with ankylosing spondylitis.

In its sample, this clonotype was seen many times. This chain connects TRBV12-3 or TRBV12-4 to TRBJ2-7; D gene ambiguous. The V and J ends lost 3 bases and 2 bases respectively, with 11 bases between them. The CDR3 extends over 14 amino acids. The CDR3 nucleotides are TGTGCCAGCAGTTTGGGCAGAGAACCCTACGAGCAGTACTTC. Amino acids: CASSLGREPYEQYF.

The chain's CDR3 is CASSFTRDNEQFF. Here the CDR3 DNA reads TGTGCCAGCAGCTTCACTAGGGACAATGAGCAGTTCTTC. This chain joins TRBV7-2 and TRBJ2-1, with D maybe TRBD2 (5 bases). Germline lookup yields CDR1 SGHTA and CDR2 FQGNSA. This CDR3 has 13 residues. The ends were cut back, 3 bases at V and 5 bases at J, with 8 bases in the middle.

The V gene is TRBV3-1, the J gene TRBJ1-5, with D possibly TRBD1 on 5 matching bases. The germline V gene has CDR1 LGHDT and CDR2 YNNKEL (reference sequence). V lost 2 bases and J lost 6, with 14 bases in between. The length of the CDR3 is 15 residues. Written as DNA, the CDR3 is TGTGCCAGCAGCCAAATGCAGGGTTCAGGTCAGCCCCAGCATTTT. Amino acid sequence: CASSQMQGSGQPQHF.

V and J are TRBV29-1 and TRBJ2-7, with D maybe TRBD2 (5 bases). The CDR3 has 14 amino acids. V shed 6 bases and J shed 0 bases, with 15 bases lying between them. The V gene's germline CDR1 is SQVTM and CDR2 ANQGSEA. CDR3 sequence (DNA): TGCAGCGTCCGCCAGACTACCAGCTCCTACGAGCAGTACTTC. Residues: CSVRQTTSSYEQYF.

Ten or more counts support this clonotype. The chain recombines TRBV9 with TRBJ2-5; 7 nucleotides match TRBD1. Looked up from germline, CDR1 is SGDLS and CDR2 is YYNGEE. The CDR3 covers 15 residues. V lost 4 bases to trimming and J lost 4 bases; unmatched junction nucleotides: 10. CDR3 region: CASSPQGQTGETQYF. DNA for the CDR3: TGTGCCAGCAGCCCCCAGGGACAGACAGGAGAGACCCAGTACTTC.

This clonotype turned up a few times. The CDR3 spells CASSRTEPLETQYF. Written as DNA, the CDR3 is TGCGCCAGCAGCCGGACAGAACCTCTGGAGACCCAGTACTTC. The V gene is TRBV5-1, the J gene TRBJ2-5; D is perhaps TRBD1 (6 bases). Per germline, CDR1 SGHRS and CDR2 YFSETQ. The CDR3 has 14 residues. V was cut by 4 bases and J by 5 bases, with 15 bases left in between.

This rearrangement joins TRBV4-2 to TRBJ1-6, with a weak D call TRBD1 (6 bases). The V gene's germline CDR1 is LGHNA and CDR2 YNFKEQ. The CDR3 is 16 residues long. Trimming left V 1 base short and J 14 bases short, with 21 bases between. CDR3 residues: CASSQANRVFRSTLHF. DNA for the CDR3: TGTGCCAGCAGCCAAGCTAACAGGGTATTTCGATCAACCCTCCACTTT.

This clonotype was seen many times. The chain recombines TRBV12-3 or TRBV12-4 with TRBJ2-7; D is undetermined. CDR3 length: 13 amino acids. Trimming removed 3 bases at V and 7 bases at J, with 13 bases between. The CDR3 protein is CASSFSVVGEQYF. CDR3 bases: TGTGCCAGCAGTTTTTCTGTTGTGGGAGAGCAGTACTTC.

This clonotype was seen more than once but under ten times. The rearrangement joins TRBV29-1 to TRBJ2-5, with TRBD2 matching 7 bases. Germline V gene sequence: CDR1 SQVTM, CDR2 ANQGSEA. The CDR3 is 12 residues long. Trimming cost V 1 base and J 4 bases; bases outside gene matches: 0. The CDR3 sequence is CSVEGGGETQYF. The CDR3 DNA is TGCAGCGTTGAAGGGGGGGGAGAGACCCAGTACTTC. The complete variable domain, with remaining parts taken from reference TRBV29-1 and TRBJ2-5, reads SAVISQKPSRDICQRGTSLTIQCQVDSQVTMMFWYRQQPGQSLTLIATANQGSEATYESGFVIDKFPISRPNLTFSTLTVSNMSPEDSSIYLCSVEGGGETQYFGPGTRLLVL.

Ten or more counts support this clonotype. The chain links TRBV27 to TRBJ2-3, with unresolved D. V was clipped by 6 bases and J by 4 bases, with 11 bases between them. The germline V gene has CDR1 MNHEY and CDR2 SMNVEV (reference sequence). There are 13 residues in the CDR3. CDR3 region: CASRKGDADTQYF. The CDR3 DNA reads as TGTGCCAGCAGAAAGGGTGACGCAGATACGCAGTATTTT.

The chain uses TRBV9 and TRBJ1-1; a possible D gene is TRBD1 (5 bases). CDR3 length: 14 amino acids. Germline values: CDR1 SGDLS, CDR2 YYNGEE. Trimming removed 4 bases from V and 4 bases from J, with 14 bases in between. DNA for the CDR3: TGTGCCAGCAGCAACCCCCTGGGGGTCACTGAAGCTTTCTTT. Its translation: CASSNPLGVTEAFF.

The chain combines TRBV10-3 with TRBJ2-1; D gene ambiguous. Germline assignment: CDR1 ENHRY and CDR2 SYGVKD. This CDR3 region has 14 residues. Between the trimmed V and J ends, which lost 1 base and 5 bases, there was a span of 9 bases. The CDR3 protein is CAISELMENNEQFF. The CDR3 region has the DNA TGTGCCATCAGTGAGTTAATGGAAAACAATGAGCAGTTCTTC.

This clonotype was recorded many times. The V and J genes are TRBV7-8 and TRBJ2-2, with TRBD2 matching 9 bases. The CDR3 is 16 residues long. CDR1 and CDR2 (germline): SGHVS, FQNEAQ. V was clipped by 5 bases and J by 1 base; unmatched bases: 5. The CDR3 nucleotides read TGTGCCAGCAGCAGCGGGGGGTTTAAGAACACCGGGGAGCTGTTTTTT. Protein product: CASSSGGFKNTGELFF.

The chain carries TRBV4-2 and TRBJ2-1, with D possibly being TRBD2 (6 bases). Germline V gives CDR1 LGHNA, CDR2 YNFKEQ. CDR3 length: 13 amino acids. V lost 0 bases, J lost 14 bases, and 14 bases lay in between. CDR3 in DNA: TGTGCCAGCAGCCAAGATTTACTAGCTGAAGAGTTCTTC. This gives the protein CASSQDLLAEEFF.

This chain connects TRBV3-1 to TRBJ2-1; D may be TRBD1 (5 bases). The V end was cut by 6 bases, the J end by 6 bases, with 18 bases between. Germline CDR1 LGHDT, CDR2 YNNKEL (reference sequence). The CDR3 loop spans 15 amino acids. The CDR3 sequence is CASRIWGDRGNEQFF. In DNA, the CDR3 is TGTGCCAGCAGGATTTGGGGCGATAGGGGCAATGAGCAGTTCTTC.

The rearrangement links TRBV25-1 to TRBJ1-2; 9 nucleotides line up with TRBD1. The CDR3 has 14 residues. Germline CDR1 and CDR2: MGHDK and SYGVNS. Losses at the gene ends were 6 bases for V and 7 bases for J; bases not matched to a gene: 9. CDR3 sequence: CASRSLGDRAGYTF. The CDR3 bases are TGTGCCAGCAGGTCCCTTGGGGACAGGGCTGGCTACACCTTC.

This clonotype was recorded many times. This chain joins TRBV29-1 and TRBJ2-5, with 7 bases fitting TRBD1. The junction had 5 bases not matched to a gene; V was cut back by 7 bases and J by 6 bases. Germline V gene lookup returns CDR1 SQVTM and CDR2 ANQGSEA. The CDR3 covers 11 residues. Here the CDR3 reads CSGNRGQTQYF. The CDR3 DNA reads as TGCAGCGGTAACAGGGGCCAGACCCAGTACTTC. Combining the CDR3 with reference TRBV29-1 and TRBJ2-5 gives the whole variable domain SAVISQKPSRDICQRGTSLTIQCQVDSQVTMMFWYRQQPGQSLTLIATANQGSEATYESGFVIDKFPISRPNLTFSTLTVSNMSPEDSSIYLCSGNRGQTQYFGPGTRLLVL.

This clonotype was recorded only once. The chain links TRBV7-2 to TRBJ2-1; unclear D gene. V was shortened by 1 base and J by 3 bases, with 4 bases between the two germline ends. CDR1 is SGHTA, CDR2 FQGNSA, per germline. The CDR3 totals 13 residues. The CDR3 coding sequence is TGTGCCAGCAGCTTAGAGCTCTACAATGAGCAGTTCTTC. Protein: CASSLELYNEQFF.